This is a list of T cell receptor beta chains from one sample in a study of blood T cell repertoires in COVID-19. The table came from immunoSEQ multiplex PCR; TCRdb's copy has only in-frame clones and leaves some out. The sample contains 200,000 or so clones, about 82% of which appear only once. The sample consisted of peripheral blood. The receptors come from a woman older than 75 with acute or convalescent COVID-19. Each CDR3 is given with its conserved first and last residue. The order of the fields is CDR3 length, V gene, clone size, CDR3 protein. A clone size is listed for some rows: how often the clone was seen (once, few, many), or a class if it is expanded.

15	TRBV11-2	.	CASSLRRTGFYGYTF
17	TRBV3-1/TRBV3-2	.	CASSQERVSKNNQPQHF
16	TRBV24-1	.	CATSDSPDRANYGYTF
13	TRBV28	.	CASRSGGVYEQYF
15	TRBV3-1/TRBV3-2	.	CASSHAGQPLDEQYF
15	TRBV7-8	.	CASSPSSGTGEAQYF
14	TRBV11-3	.	CASSPRRGQETQYF
14	TRBV28	.	CASRLQGKVETQYF
16	TRBV6-1	.	CASSERITGGIDEQFF
16	TRBV5-1	.	CASSPRTSGALDTQYF
15	TRBV19	.	CASSDSATNRDEQYF
14	TRBV10-3	.	CAISESQDREGYTF
15	TRBV2	.	CASSEAQGLGEKLFF
15	TRBV10-3	.	CAISAGPEERDTQYF
17	TRBV9	.	CASSTGLAGQRAGEQYF
14	TRBV19	.	CASSGTAMNQPQHF
15	TRBV5-1	.	CASSLVIGGTYEQYF
15	TRBV11-1	.	CASSLTPGSGDTQYF
13	TRBV6-5	.	CASSSPPETEAFF
11	TRBV24-1	.	CATSDFDEQFF
14	TRBV30	.	CAWSTNVPNQPQHF
12	TRBV29-1	.	CSIGQDPNEQYF
14	TRBV19	.	CASSEWGENTEAFF
14	TRBV6-5	.	CASRPGQGDEKLFF
13	TRBV6-5	.	CASLTSGYPEQYF
16	TRBV19	.	CASSILRQGLNQPQHF
12	TRBV6-4	.	CASKWDSYEQYF
14	TRBV24-1	few	CATSALAAADTQYF
13	TRBV27	.	CASSSTGAHGYTF
16	TRBV15	.	CATSRDRGRNTGELFF
17	TRBV4-3	few	CASSQVIIGGAVYGYTF
16	TRBV6-5	.	CASSYSSGLGYNEQFF
14	TRBV5-6	once	CASTQTGAADTQYF
16	TRBV4-2	few	CASSQEGANSGNTIYF
13	TRBV14	.	CASSATGVPGYTF
15	TRBV27	.	CASSLYSGLPYEQYF
18	TRBV6-1	.	CASSASGGTGGSYYEQYF
14	TRBV24-1	.	CATSDPRTDREQYF
16	TRBV4-3	.	CASSQDLGQGYHGYTF
12	TRBV15	.	CATSLSGGSYTF
14	TRBV6-5	.	CASTLMVGSHEQYF
13	TRBV19	.	CASGNGAHQPQHF
14	TRBV2	.	CASTFGQPQETQYF
15	TRBV6-5	.	CASSDSTANNSPLHF
16	TRBV28	once	CASSFLWEGSYNEQFF
14	TRBV23-1	once	CASSQSAGGETQYF
14	TRBV5-1	.	CASSFQGRAETQYF
14	TRBV7-3	.	CASSPGRNYNEQFF
18	TRBV19	few	CASSPTGGREGTNEKLFF
13	TRBV5-8	.	CASTLGQHYEQYF
15	TRBV15	.	CATSRVSGGKLAQYF
14	TRBV19	.	CASSRQGVTYEQYF
15	TRBV9	.	CASSDQAFSGNTIYF